These 3 T cell receptor beta chains share one sample of origin, sequenced in a study of blood T cell repertoires in COVID-19. TCRdb's table, derived via immunoSEQ multiplex PCR, lists solely in-frame clones and lacks some. The repertoire has roughly 270,000 clones, around 90% of them found once; the top ten carry almost 9.5%. Material for sequencing was peripheral blood. The receptors derive from a man younger than 35 with active or convalescent COVID-19.

This chain joins TRBV6-2 or TRBV6-3 and TRBJ2-7, with D tentatively TRBD1 (5 bases). This CDR3 is built from 13 residues. The ends were cut back, 6 bases at V and 0 bases at J, with 9 bases in the middle. Germline CDR1 is MNHEY and CDR2 is SVGEGT. Here the CDR3 reads CASSGHDSYEQYF. CDR3 coding DNA: TGTGCCAGCAGCGGACATGACTCCTACGAGCAGTACTTC.

The chain links TRBV5-1 to TRBJ2-3; a possible D gene is TRBD2 (5 bases). Germline lookup yields CDR1 SGHRS and CDR2 YFSETQ. Trimming removed 3 bases at V and 0 bases at J, with 29 bases between. This CDR3 contains 21 residues. CDR3 coding DNA: TGCGCCAGCAGCTCGCCCAGGCTCCGGGATCATGGGAGCCCCAGCACAGATACGCAGTATTTT. This gives the protein CASSSPRLRDHGSPSTDTQYF.

V usage is TRBV27 and J usage is TRBJ2-3; 8 nucleotides line up with TRBD1. V dropped 7 bases and J dropped 0; count of bases not matched to a gene: 6. The CDR3 is 15 residues long. Germline V gene sequence: CDR1 MNHEY, CDR2 SMNVEV (reference sequence). CDR3 region: CASKGQGSSTDTQYF. The CDR3 DNA reads as TGTGCCAGCAAAGGACAGGGTTCGAGCACAGATACGCAGTATTTT.